This TCR beta chain appears in the sequencing data of a study of cytomegalovirus exposure and HLA in healthy donors (dated by TCRdb to 2017 to 2019). About the study as a whole: An earlier analysis of approximately 590 of the donors reported approximately 270 Gb of sequence data and roughly 100 million unique TCR beta sequences from about 180 million T cells. A later genetic analysis took genome-wide SNP genotypes for about 55% of the 666 donors and used that subset as a discovery cohort. Alongside the repertoire data, information on donor age, sex, ethnicity and CMV serostatus was compiled. A handful of DR-DQ haplotypes were treated as single units for association and clustering because of strong linkage in the cohort. The number of typed donors differed by locus: roughly 629-640 for A, B, C, DRB1 and DQB1; some 500 for DQA1; some 610 for DPA1; and around 490 for DPB1. Across some 400 genotyped donors of the cohort, an average of approximately 200,000 unique TCR beta nucleotide sequences per donor were sequenced, and roughly 18% of those sequences were non-productive. All discovery cohort repertoires had been generated on a single sequencing platform. Rather than drawing on any new phenotypic data, the later analysis identified candidate immune exposures from TCR beta sequences and the way those sequences occurred across donors. The study profiled the T cell repertoires of under 850 subjects by immunosequencing and related them to cytomegalovirus serostatus. Class I and class II HLA loci were covered by the typing at four-digit resolution. A later analysis re-examined previously published TCR beta repertoires from 600 to 700 donors and added high-resolution HLA genotyping to investigate patterns of TCR occurrence. An earlier analysis of around 580 of the donors used high-throughput TCR beta sequencing to judge whether each TCR beta V gene segment behaved as functional or pseudogenic. The study was designed to test whether signatures of past pathogen exposure could be identified by cataloging public T cell receptors. Among the approximately 430 genotyped donors, around 81% belonged to the genetic ancestry cluster associated with self-reported Caucasian donors. A separate validation cohort of over 95 different subjects was used in addition to the 666-subject first cohort. Approximately 310 gigabases of sequencing data and roughly 80 million unique TCR sequences made up an early release that covered over 550 HLA-typed donors. High-throughput TCR immunosequencing, statistical association of individual TCRs with disease status, and machine learning were combined to predict cytomegalovirus infection status. The full study reports these points: In a later genetic analysis, fewer N-insertions in productive TCRs were reported among donors in an Asian-associated ancestry cluster than the roughly 700-donor mean. Correlated functional status among segregating V segments might reflect linkage disequilibrium, but an unknown experimental factor could not be ruled out. The study listed 150 to 200 TCR beta chains as associated with cytomegalovirus. In a later analysis, several top co-occurrence clusters were reported to appear linked to parvovirus B19, influenza, CMV and Epstein-Barr virus. A later genetic analysis associated a missense DCLRE1C variant with V-gene and J-gene trimming of TCR beta chains, and an independent cohort replicated the association. A cluster of highly shared sequence variants was judged likely to represent a technical artifact of the sequencing pipeline. A further reported finding was that TCR beta sequences accurately predicted the HLA-A and HLA-B alleles for most subjects in the first cohort. In an earlier analysis of 587 of the donors, most TCR beta V segments appeared in productive rearrangements about 87% or about 30% of the time, broadly matching IMGT annotations. Three of the identified cytomegalovirus-associated TCR beta chains were confirmed in vitro to be specific for cytomegalovirus antigens. Because counts were too low, about 18 rarely observed V segments, including chromosome 9 orphons, were left out of the earlier analysis of 587 of the donors. The cohort was sequenced for TCR beta chains only, and without alpha or paired-chain data the features that could be detected were limited. Immune exposure information for the cohort was limited to CMV serostatus. The authors suggested that the approach could potentially be generalized to other disease states and immunological phenotypes. The classifier was reported to diagnose cytomegalovirus status with high specificity and sensitivity in both the original and validation cohorts. Specific HLA alleles were associated with 15,000 to 20,000 TCR beta sequences at a false discovery rate of 0.05 in a later analysis. A later analysis found that most CMV-associated TCR beta chains appeared HLA-restricted, with HLA associations seemingly driven largely by CMV exposure. Compared with equally common non-associated chains, HLA-associated TCR beta chains in a later analysis were more clonally expanded and had lower generation probabilities. Some IMGT-functional V segments, including TRBV6-2 and TRBV6-3, could not be told apart with the 87-base-pair reads, so those segments were excluded. Because HLA typing was missing for some donors at each locus, association tests included only the typed subset. Sequencing depth was assumed to be roughly uniform across donors in the presence/absence analyses, though that assumption may not hold. While some public TCRs were present in many individuals, most TCR sequences turned up only very rarely across donors. A later analysis found that TCR association rates varied across HLA loci, with DRB1 alleles showing the most associated TCRs and HLA-C alleles the fewest. Assigning TCR associations to individual alleles was difficult when HLA alleles, especially DR and DQ, strongly co-occurred.

In regard to this clone: The target of this receptor is not known. Base qualities are not recorded, but no much larger clone differs from it by a single base.

Its CDR3 holds 14 amino acids, cysteine through phenylalanine. The entry retains the CDR3 DNA only, 42 bases that are in frame from base 1. Trimming at the junction amounts to 6 bases on V and 2 bases on J, and the germline ends lie 13 bases apart. Based on the germline V gene (reference sequence), the CDR1 and CDR2 sequences are LNHDA and SQIVND. In total, over 600 healthy bone marrow donors made up the cohort. All cohort members were sampled while nominally healthy, although unrecorded immune exposures were likely present. CMV serostatus was positive for roughly 290 and negative for about half of the 666 cohort members, and was not recorded for this donor. Each donor provided a peripheral blood sample, and peripheral blood mononuclear cells were used for TCR beta sequencing. The Qiagen DNeasy Blood Extraction Kit was used to extract genomic DNA from the blood cell samples. The receptor library was made with the immunoSEQ multiplex PCR assay. For the multiplex PCR, a mixture combining 60 forward primers for TCR Vbeta segments and 13 reverse primers for TCR Jbeta segments was used. A multiplex PCR assay on genomic DNA amplified the CDR3 region of rearranged TCR beta genes. The Illumina HiSeq System was used to sequence the amplified TCR beta libraries as 87-base-pair reads. The published analysis was carried out like this. In a later analysis, roughly 80 million unique TCR beta chains were counted across the 690 or so repertoires, and around 11 million of these chains were shared by at least two donors. To remove PCR and sequencing errors, raw reads were error-corrected and collapsed into unique sequences using a nearest-neighbor algorithm that merged closely related sequences. To assign V, D and J gene segments, CDR3 sequences were aligned to IMGT reference sequences. Each retained sequence needed at least a six-nucleotide match to both a V gene segment and a J gene segment. Rearrangements were called productive when the CDR3 lacked stop codons and stayed in frame with V and J; all others were non-productive. Following IMGT convention, CDR3 was defined as the stretch from the second conserved V-encoded cysteine to the conserved J-encoded phenylalanine. The earlier analysis of some 600 of the donors excluded sequences that lacked an unambiguous match to a single V gene segment. In an earlier analysis of several hundred of the donors, V segments were called functional above 56.7% productive rearrangements and were called segregating when the between-donor standard deviation exceeded 5%. A statistical classification framework was built for diagnosing cytomegalovirus status from the catalog of TCR beta chain sequences. V and J gene assignment, in a later analysis, came from comparing TCR nucleotide sequences with IMGT/GENE-DB human TR gene sequences. The TCRdist pipeline was used in a later analysis to assign CDR3 sequences and most-parsimonious VDJ recombination scenarios. In a later analysis, each TCR beta chain was defined by its CDR3 amino acid sequence together with its V-gene family, and reads lacking a unique V-gene family were excluded. As a way to deal with suspected cross-contamination and a sequencing artifact, a later analysis dropped under 600 nucleotide sequences that were highly shared and had low generation probability. In a later analysis, a clonal expansion index was calculated for each public chain from normalized within-repertoire ranks of inferred template counts. In a later analysis, generation probabilities were computed using a VDJ recombination model fitted to out-of-frame rearrangements, and the results were checked against IGoR. Hypergeometric tests were used in a later analysis to score TCR-TCR, TCR-HLA and TCR-CMV co-occurrence, with a repertoire-size bias correction applied to the TCR pairs. In a later analysis, false discovery rates were estimated by permuting HLA or CMV assignments 20 times. In a later analysis, co-occurring TCRs were grouped using DBSCAN, and TCRdist sequence similarity was added for clustering within HLA-allele-positive subsets. Repertoires with fewer than 30,000 or more than 120,000 public chains, plus five repertoires with anomalous nucleotide sharing, were excluded from co-occurrence clustering. Held by TCRdb, this immuneACCESS table contains in-frame sequences only and omits some clones. Under half of the omission traces to an unresolved V gene where checked; the cause of the rest is unknown. The V and J calls and the clone size are those of that table, but D and trimming were determined from the DNA. The sample includes 68,000 or so clones, with roughly four fifths observed a single time. About 6.5% of the sample is held by the ten biggest clonotypes.

Specimen: PBMCs. The rearrangement combines TRBV19 with TRBJ1-2; TRBD1 might be the D gene, on 6 matching bases. This clonotype was obtained from a human donor in good health. Here is the DNA: TGTGCCAGTAGCATACTTGGACAGAACTATGGCTACACCTTC. Its product reads: CASSILGQNYGYTF.